The 14 T cell receptor beta chains presented below share a single source sample, sequenced in a study of T-cell reconstitution after alpha-beta-depleted transplantation in children. Construction of the TCRbeta library involved unique molecular identifiers. TCRdb itself ran the PCR reads through MiXCR, one entry per CDR3 protein. The sample carries around 360,000 distinct CDR3 sequences, about a tenth recorded once. The source was PBMCs from the stem cell graft donor, collected from the stem cell graft. All receptors derive from a human donor who donated a stem cell graft to a child with acute lymphoblastic leukemia.

The chain carries TRBV18 and TRBJ2-5; D perhaps matches TRBD2 (6 bases). Germline V gene lookup returns CDR1 KGHSH and CDR2 LQKENI. The CDR3 runs 17 residues. Between the trimmed V and J ends, which lost 0 bases and 2 bases, there was a span of 16 bases. The CDR3 DNA sequence: TGTGCCAGCTCACCACCGGAGGGGCTAATAGCGCAAGAGACCCAGTACTTC. Encoded protein: CASSPPEGLIAQETQYF.

Only a few counts were recorded for this clonotype. The J gene is TRBJ2-1, the V gene TRBV5-1, with D perhaps being TRBD1 or TRBD2 (5 bases each). Trimming stripped 4 bases from V and 6 bases from J, with 20 bases between. Germline assignment: CDR1 SGHRS and CDR2 YFSETQ. CDR3 length equals 16 residues. The CDR3 here is CASSPSTGTLANEQFF. CDR3 bases: TGCGCCAGCAGCCCGTCCACCGGGACCTTGGCCAATGAGCAGTTCTTC.

The chain couples TRBV12-3 or TRBV12-4 to TRBJ2-7; 10 bases line up with TRBD1. This CDR3 comprises 14 residues. V lost 5 bases and J lost 7; bases outside the gene matches: 8. CDR3 sequence reads: CASSRQGAPGEQYF. CDR3 nucleotide sequence: TGTGCCAGCAGTAGACAGGGGGCGCCGGGAGAGCAGTACTTC.

This clonotype was detected only a few times. The chain is built from TRBV5-1 and TRBJ1-5; 10 bases line up with TRBD1. This CDR3 has 16 amino acids. Germline trimming cut 4 bases from V and 1 base from J; bases unmatched to any gene: 5. The germline V gene encodes CDR1 SGHRS and CDR2 YFSETQ. The DNA of the CDR3 is TGCGCCAGCAGCGAAGGGACAGGGGAGAGCAATCAGCCCCAGCATTTT. Protein product: CASSEGTGESNQPQHF.

The chain employs TRBV27 and TRBJ2-3, with D possibly called TRBD1 or TRBD2 (6 bases each). V shed 1 base and J shed 6 bases, with 8 bases lying between them. The CDR3 loop spans 13 amino acids. Germline V gene data show CDR1 as MNHEY and CDR2 as SMNVEV (reference sequence). The CDR3 DNA is TGTGCCAGCAGTTTATTGGGGGGCGATACGCAGTATTTT. Its translation is CASSLLGGDTQYF.

The chain links TRBV7-2 to TRBJ1-2; TRBD1 agrees at 8 bases. CDR1 is SGHTA, CDR2 FQGNSA, per germline. Trimming at V came to 5 bases and at J to 4 bases, leaving 12 bases not matched to a gene. The CDR3 has 16 residues. The CDR3 region is CASSPEIWTGPYGYTF. The CDR3 DNA reads TGTGCCAGCAGCCCCGAAATCTGGACAGGGCCCTATGGCTACACCTTC.

V is TRBV12-3 or TRBV12-4 and J is TRBJ2-1, with 14 bases fitting TRBD2. CDR3 length: 16 amino acids. Trimming removed 8 bases from V and 0 bases from J; junction bases left unmatched: 3. CDR3 DNA: TGTGCCAGCGGAGGGACTAGCGGGAGCTCCTACAATGAGCAGTTCTTC. Its protein product is CASGGTSGSSYNEQFF.

This clonotype occurred a few times. This rearrangement joins TRBV27 to TRBJ2-2; TRBD2 aligns across 8 bases. This CDR3 comprises 15 residues. Germline CDR1 is MNHEY and CDR2 is SMNVEV (reference sequence). Trimming at V came to 3 bases and at J to 7 bases, leaving 7 bases not matched to a gene. CDR3 loop: CASSLLSGSSGELFF. CDR3 bases: TGTGCCAGCAGTTTGCTAAGCGGGAGTAGCGGGGAGCTGTTTTTT.

This clonotype was detected ten times or more. V is TRBV7-9 and J is TRBJ2-7, with no clear D. The CDR3 contains 13 residues. V was clipped by 2 bases and J by 3 bases, with 8 bases between them. The germline CDR1 and CDR2 sequences are SEHNR and FQNEAQ (reference sequence). CDR3 loop: CASSLLSGYEQYF. The CDR3 coding sequence is TGTGCCAGCAGCTTATTATCAGGCTACGAGCAGTACTTC. Full variable domain (rest looked up from reference TRBV7-9 and TRBJ2-7): DTGVSQNPRHKITKRGQNVTFRCDPISEHNRLYWYRQTLGQGPEFLTYFQNEAQLEKSRLLSDRFSAERPKGSFSTLEIQRTEQGDSAMYLCASSLLSGYEQYFGPGTRLTVT.

Comment on this clonotype: At one boundary the junction diverges from the germline segment, which might be a read error. The rearrangement links TRBV20-1 to TRBJ2-2, with a tentative D call TRBD2 (5 bases). CDR3 size: 14 residues. Per germline, CDR1 DFQATT and CDR2 SNEGSKA (reference sequence). The CDR3 DNA is TGCAGTGCTAGACGCGGGCCTAACACCGGGGAGCCGTTTTTT. Translated: CSARRGPNTGEPFF.

This clonotype was counted only a few times. The chain joins TRBV9 to TRBJ2-7; the match to TRBD1 covers 7 bases. Germline loops: CDR1 SGDLS, CDR2 YYNGEE. There are 14 residues in the CDR3. V trimming: 4 bases; J trimming: 6 bases; junction bases outside the gene matches: 10. The CDR3 DNA follows: TGTGCCAGCAGCTCCGGACAGGCTCAATTCGAGCAGTACTTC. Translating it yields CASSSGQAQFEQYF.

This clonotype was found a few times. The rearrangement joins TRBV12-3 or TRBV12-4 to TRBJ1-1; D is uncertain. Trimming removed 7 bases from V and 4 bases from J, with 10 bases in between. This CDR3 contains 12 residues. For the CDR3, the DNA is TGTGCCAGCACCAGCCAAGGCACTGAAGCTTTCTTT. Protein sequence: CASTSQGTEAFF.

The gene calls are TRBV20-1 and TRBJ1-4; D unclear. V was cut by 4 bases and J by 0 bases, with 9 bases left in between. Germline-derived CDR1 and CDR2 are DFQATT and SNEGSKA (reference sequence). The CDR3 extends over 14 amino acids. The CDR3 loop is CSAKRPATNEKLFF. The CDR3 bases are TGCAGTGCTAAACGCCCAGCAACTAATGAAAAACTGTTTTTT.

The CDR3 DNA follows: TGCGCCAGCAGCTTTATTAGCGGAGGCTCCTACAATGAGCAGTTCTTC. This encodes CASSFISGGSYNEQFF. The V call is TRBV5-1, the J call TRBJ2-1; perhaps TRBD2 as D (6 bases). In germline, CDR1 is SGHRS, CDR2 YFSETQ. The CDR3 loop spans 16 amino acids. V gave up 2 bases and J gave up 0 bases, with 12 bases separating them.